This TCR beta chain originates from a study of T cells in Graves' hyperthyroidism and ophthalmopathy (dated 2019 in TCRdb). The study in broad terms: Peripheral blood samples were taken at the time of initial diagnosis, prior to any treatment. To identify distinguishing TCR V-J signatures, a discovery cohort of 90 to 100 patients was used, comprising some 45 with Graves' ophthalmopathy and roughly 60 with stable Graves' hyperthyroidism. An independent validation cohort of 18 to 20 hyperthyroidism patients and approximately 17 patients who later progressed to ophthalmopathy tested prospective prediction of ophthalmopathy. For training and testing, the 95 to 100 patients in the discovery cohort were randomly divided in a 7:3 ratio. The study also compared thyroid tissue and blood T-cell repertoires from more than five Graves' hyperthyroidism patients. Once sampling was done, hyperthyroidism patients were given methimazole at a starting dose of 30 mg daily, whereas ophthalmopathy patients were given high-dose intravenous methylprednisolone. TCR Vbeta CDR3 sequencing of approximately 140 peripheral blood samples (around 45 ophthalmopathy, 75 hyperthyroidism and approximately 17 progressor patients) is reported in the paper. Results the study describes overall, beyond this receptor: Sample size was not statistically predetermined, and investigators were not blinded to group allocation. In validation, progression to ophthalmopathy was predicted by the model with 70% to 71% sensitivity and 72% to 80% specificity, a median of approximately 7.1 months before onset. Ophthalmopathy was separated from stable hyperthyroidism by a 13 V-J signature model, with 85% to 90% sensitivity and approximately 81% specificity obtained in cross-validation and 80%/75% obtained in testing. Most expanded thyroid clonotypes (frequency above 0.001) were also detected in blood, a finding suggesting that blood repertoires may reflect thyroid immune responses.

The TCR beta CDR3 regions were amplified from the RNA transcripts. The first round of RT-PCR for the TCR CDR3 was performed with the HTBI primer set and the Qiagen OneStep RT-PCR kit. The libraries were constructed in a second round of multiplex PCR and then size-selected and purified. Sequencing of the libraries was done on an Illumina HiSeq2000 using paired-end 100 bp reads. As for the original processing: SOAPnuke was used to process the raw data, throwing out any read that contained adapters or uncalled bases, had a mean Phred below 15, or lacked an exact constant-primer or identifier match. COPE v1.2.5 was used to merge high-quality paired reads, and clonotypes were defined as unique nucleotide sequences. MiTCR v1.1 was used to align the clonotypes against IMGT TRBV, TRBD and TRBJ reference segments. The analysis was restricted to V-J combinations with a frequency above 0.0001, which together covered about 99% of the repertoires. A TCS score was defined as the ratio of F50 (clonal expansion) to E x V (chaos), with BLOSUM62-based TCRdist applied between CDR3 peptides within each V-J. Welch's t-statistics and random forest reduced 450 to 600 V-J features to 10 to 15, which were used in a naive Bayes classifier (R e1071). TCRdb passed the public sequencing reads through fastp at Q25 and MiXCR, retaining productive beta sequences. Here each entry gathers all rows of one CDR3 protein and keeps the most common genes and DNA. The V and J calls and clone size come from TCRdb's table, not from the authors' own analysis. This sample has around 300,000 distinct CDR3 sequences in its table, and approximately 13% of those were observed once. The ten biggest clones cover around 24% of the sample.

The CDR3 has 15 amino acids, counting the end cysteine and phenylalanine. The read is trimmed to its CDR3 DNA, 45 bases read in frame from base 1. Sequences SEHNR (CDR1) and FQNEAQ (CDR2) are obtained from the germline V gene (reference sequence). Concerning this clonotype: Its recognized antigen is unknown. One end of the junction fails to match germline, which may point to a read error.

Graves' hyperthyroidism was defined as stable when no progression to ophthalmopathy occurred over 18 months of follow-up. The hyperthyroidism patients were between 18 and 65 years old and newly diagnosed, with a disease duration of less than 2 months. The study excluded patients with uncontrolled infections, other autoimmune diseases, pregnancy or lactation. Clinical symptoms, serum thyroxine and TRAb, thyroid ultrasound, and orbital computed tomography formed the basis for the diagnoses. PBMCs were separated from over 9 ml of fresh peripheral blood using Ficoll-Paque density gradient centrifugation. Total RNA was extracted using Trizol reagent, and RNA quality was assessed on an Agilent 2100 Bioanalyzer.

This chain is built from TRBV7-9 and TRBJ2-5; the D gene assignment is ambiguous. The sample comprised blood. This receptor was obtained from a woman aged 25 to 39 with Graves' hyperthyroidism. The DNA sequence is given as TGTGCCAGCAGCCCGAGTGGGGTGTACCAAGAGACCCAGCACTTC. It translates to CASSPSGVYQETQHF.